Sequencing of this T cell receptor beta chain was carried out in a study of a mutant IDH1 vaccine in newly diagnosed glioma. Study-level information: Earlier treatment was radiotherapy, temozolomide, or both, with most getting both. Study conclusions and caveats: Detectable vaccine-induced immune responses arose in over 90% of patients. With respect to changes in top peripheral T cell clonotypes, pseudoprogression seemed unrelated.

Regarding time point: baseline, week 1 (first vaccination visit). Indicated treatment: pre-vaccination baseline after standard-of-care therapy. Donor tumors were new WHO grade 3 or 4 IDH1-mutant, ATRX-lost astrocytomas. Turning to this clone: Its specificity is unknown.

Only in-frame clones appear in the TCRdb table, and some are missing; sequencing was by immunoSEQ multiplex PCR. Of about 88,000 clones in the sample, approximately 80% were seen once. CDR3 length: 16 residues. Germline CDR1 and CDR2: SEHNR and FQNEAQ (reference sequence). The ends lost 3 bases at V and 6 bases at J; junction bases unmatched: 10. V and J are TRBV7-9 and TRBJ1-2; 10 bases agree with TRBD1. This sample comprised PBMCs, obtained from a glioma patient treated with radiotherapy, temozolomide or both. The receptor was derived from a man aged 35 to 55 with glioma. Some clones in this sample may be carry-over from other donors' samples. CDR3 nucleotides: TGTGCCAGCAGCTTCGGGACAGGGGAGGGGTTAGATGGCTACACCTTC. Translated, it gives CASSFGTGEGLDGYTF.